A selection of T cell receptor beta chains follows, all from one sample in a study of regulatory T cells in long-lasting Graves disease. MiXCR, applied by TCRdb to the multiplex PCR reads, yields one record per CDR3 protein. Among 310,000 or so distinct CDR3 sequences, about 20% were seen once, and the ten largest hold just under 30%. The specimen was peripheral blood mononuclear cells (PBMCs), collected when the disease was refractory, from a patient treated with antithyroid drugs. The source of these receptors is a female donor with Graves disease. Both conserved end residues are part of each CDR3. A D gene is named only where the DNA matches it firmly. Expanded clones get a size class; other rows say once, few or many, or leave the size out.

cdr3_nt	cdr3_aa	v_call	j_call	clone_size	d_call
TGTGCCAGCTCACCGGGAGCTTCAGAGACCCAGTACTTC	CASSPGASETQYF	TRBV18	TRBJ2-5	few	.
TGTGCCAGCAGTGAAGGGGCTAGCGGGGGACCATACCAAGAGACCCAGTACTTC	CASSEGASGGPYQETQYF	TRBV2	TRBJ2-5	.	TRBD2
TGTGCCAGCTCACCACCGAACAGGGACTACGAGCAGTACTTC	CASSPPNRDYEQYF	TRBV18	TRBJ2-7	few	.
TGTGCCAGCAGTTTATACGAGTGGGGATATGTGCGCAATGAGCAGTTCTTC	CASSLYEWGYVRNEQFF	TRBV11-1	TRBJ2-1	many	.
TGTGCCAGCAGTTCGAGGCGGCAGGGAAACTCACCCCTCCACTTT	CASSSRRQGNSPLHF	TRBV28	TRBJ1-6	many	.
TGTGCCAGCAGCCAGTCCAGGGTGATCTTTAAAGAGACCCAGTACTTC	CASSQSRVIFKETQYF	TRBV3-1	TRBJ2-5	few	.
TGTGCCTGGAGTCCGCTAGGACAGTCGAACACTGAAGCTTTCTTT	CAWSPLGQSNTEAFF	TRBV30	TRBJ1-1	many	.
TGTGCCATCAGTGGAATCCTACAGGGCAATTCACCCCTCCACTTT	CAISGILQGNSPLHF	TRBV10-3	TRBJ1-6	many	.
TGTGCCAGCAGCTTAGGTGCGGGGTGGGTTAATACGCAGTATTTT	CASSLGAGWVNTQYF	TRBV7-6	TRBJ2-3	few	.
TGTGCCACCAGTGATGGACCCTATGGCTACACCTTC	CATSDGPYGYTF	TRBV24-1	TRBJ1-2	many	.
TGTGCCAGCAGCGCGGGACGGAAACAGCCCCAGCATTTT	CASSAGRKQPQHF	TRBV27	TRBJ1-5	few	.
TGTGCCAGTAGTATTGGGGAGAACACTGAAGCTTTCTTT	CASSIGENTEAFF	TRBV19	TRBJ1-1	.	.
TGTGCCAGCAGAACTTTTGAGGGCGGCGAGACCCAGTACTTC	CASRTFEGGETQYF	TRBV7-9	TRBJ2-5	few	.
TGTGCCAGCACGCCGTACAAGAGCACCGGGGAGCTGTTTTTT	CASTPYKSTGELFF	TRBV7-2	TRBJ2-2	few	.
TGTGCCAGTAGTATTCGGGTGGTTTCCTACGAGCAGTACTTC	CASSIRVVSYEQYF	TRBV19	TRBJ2-7	.	.
TGTGCCAGCAGTGAACTGGGCCCGGGGAATCAGCCCCAGCATTTT	CASSELGPGNQPQHF	TRBV6-1	TRBJ1-5	many	.
TGTGCCAGCGCAGGGGGGGGTTCACCCCTCCACTTT	CASAGGGSPLHF	TRBV27	TRBJ1-6	few	TRBD1
TGTGCCAGCAACTTAAGGAATTCTCCGACATCTCGCTCTGGAAACACCATATATTTT	CASNLRNSPTSRSGNTIYF	TRBV5-5	TRBJ1-3	.	.
TGTGCCAGCAGCCGTACTAACGCCCTCCAGCACCAAGAGACCCAGTACTTC	CASSRTNALQHQETQYF	TRBV14	TRBJ2-5	.	.
TGTGCCAGCAGGGGCCTCAGGGGGCGATACGAGCAGTACTTC	CASRGLRGRYEQYF	TRBV2	TRBJ2-7	many	TRBD1
TGCGCCAGCAGCCGCGGTAACAGGGGGAACACCGGGGAGCTGTTTTTT	CASSRGNRGNTGELFF	TRBV4-1	TRBJ2-2	few	TRBD1
TGTGCCAGCAGCTCCGGGACTAGCGGGGGCCCTAGGACCCAGTACTTC	CASSSGTSGGPRTQYF	TRBV11-1	TRBJ2-5	many	TRBD2
TGTGCCAGTAGGAACGCAGGGACCTACGAGCAGTACTTC	CASRNAGTYEQYF	TRBV19	TRBJ2-7	.	.
TGTGCCAGCAGCCCGAGCGGGGGGGCCAACGAGCAGTACTTC	CASSPSGGANEQYF	TRBV7-9	TRBJ2-7	many	TRBD2
TGTGCCAGTAGCGCCGGGACTCCGGGGGAGCAGTACTTC	CASSAGTPGEQYF	TRBV19	TRBJ2-7	once	.
TGTGCCTGGAGTCCCGCGAACACTGAAGCTTTCTTT	CAWSPANTEAFF	TRBV30	TRBJ1-1	many	.
TGCAGTGCTGGGAGCGGGGGCGGTAGGAGGGAGCAGTACTTC	CSAGSGGGRREQYF	TRBV20-1	TRBJ2-7	.	TRBD2
TGTGCCAGCAGCCGATGGACAGGCGACCCCACTAATGAAAAACTGTTTTTT	CASSRWTGDPTNEKLFF	TRBV7-8	TRBJ1-4	.	TRBD1
TGTGCCACCCTCCGTGCGGAGTACTCTGGAAACACCATATATTTT	CATLRAEYSGNTIYF	TRBV28	TRBJ1-3	few	.
TGTCAGGGGGCTCAGCCCCAGCATTTT	CQGAQPQHF	TRBV2	TRBJ1-5	many	TRBD1
TGTGCCAGCAGTGAATATCTGGGGCCTTACGGGGCCAACGTCCTGACTTTC	CASSEYLGPYGANVLTF	TRBV6-1	TRBJ2-6	few	.
TGCAGTGCTTCCACCGGGGGCCCCAGCCCTAATCAGCCCCAGCATTTT	CSASTGGPSPNQPQHF	TRBV20-1	TRBJ1-5	.	.
TGCGCCAGCAGCCAGGAAGGGGGCTACACTGAAGCTTTCTTT	CASSQEGGYTEAFF	TRBV5-1	TRBJ1-1	.	TRBD1
TGTGCCAGCAGTTACTCGCTGCGACAGTTCAATCAGCCCCAGCATTTT	CASSYSLRQFNQPQHF	TRBV6-2/TRBV6-3	TRBJ1-5	.	.